These 30 T cell receptor beta chains share one sample of origin, sequenced in a study of cytomegalovirus exposure and HLA in healthy donors. PCR involved 60 Vbeta and 13 Jbeta primers. Assay: immunoSEQ multiplex PCR; the TCRdb copy retains only in-frame clones and omits some. Of 140,000 to 150,000 clones in the sample, around 90% were seen once. The sample was PBMCs. The receptors were sampled from a woman aged 40 to 50 in good health and CMV-seronegative.

This chain uses TRBV6-5 with TRBJ1-5; 10 positions match TRBD1. CDR3 size: 14 residues. The J segment lost 2 bases and the V segment lost 7 bases, leaving 2 bases of the junction unmatched. Germline CDR1 MNHEY, CDR2 SVGAGI. CDR3 in DNA: TGTGCCAGCACCGGGACAGGGGGCAATCAGCCCCAGCATTTT. Its protein is CASTGTGGNQPQHF.

The rearrangement links TRBV5-4 to TRBJ2-7; D not resolved. This CDR3 is built from 12 residues. V was clipped by 0 bases and J by 7 bases, with 8 bases between them. Germline-derived CDR1 and CDR2 are SGHNT and YYREEE (reference sequence). CDR3 DNA sequence: TGTGCCAGCAGCTTGGGGATCGGGGAGCAGTACTTC. This codes for CASSLGIGEQYF.

The chain has TRBV7-6 and TRBJ2-1; 8 bases agree with TRBD2. V lost 5 bases to trimming and J lost 8 bases; unmatched junction nucleotides: 5. This CDR3 region has 13 residues. From germline, CDR1 is SGHVS and CDR2 FNYEAQ. The CDR3: CASSPGGGDEQFF. Written as DNA, the CDR3 is TGTGCCAGCAGCCCGGGGGGGGGCGATGAGCAGTTCTTC.

The chain employs TRBV5-6 and TRBJ1-2; D perhaps matches TRBD1 (6 bases). Germline CDR1 is SGHDT and CDR2 is YYEEEE. V lost 5 bases and J lost 4, with 21 bases in between. The CDR3 is made up of 16 amino acids. The CDR3 sequence: CASRHATGHILYGYTF. CDR3 nucleotides: TGTGCCAGCAGGCACGCTACGGGACACATACTCTATGGCTACACCTTC.

The J gene is TRBJ1-4, the V gene TRBV5-6; 8 bases fit TRBD1. Germline lookup yields CDR1 SGHDT and CDR2 YYEEEE. V lost 4 bases, J lost 8 bases, and 10 bases stayed unmatched. There are 15 residues in the CDR3. CDR3 in amino acids: CASSLAGQGREKLFF. The CDR3 bases are TGTGCCAGCAGCCTGGCAGGACAGGGTCGGGAAAAACTGTTTTTT.

The chain uses TRBV7-2 and TRBJ2-3; D remains ambiguous. Germline CDR1 SGHTA, CDR2 FQGNSA. V lost 0 bases, J lost 6 bases, and 7 bases lay in between. The CDR3 loop spans 13 amino acids. Here the CDR3 reads CASSLALEDTQYF. As DNA, the CDR3 is TGTGCCAGCAGCTTAGCTCTTGAGGATACGCAGTATTTT.

J is TRBJ2-1 and V is TRBV30, with TRBD2 as a possible D gene (5 bases). V dropped 2 bases and J dropped 5 bases, with 13 bases sitting between them. In germline, CDR1 is GTSNPN, CDR2 SVGIG (reference sequence). This CDR3 comprises 14 residues. CDR3 coding DNA: TGTGCCTGGAGTAACACGGGAATACACAATGAGCAGTTCTTC. Translated: CAWSNTGIHNEQFF.

The CDR3 protein is CASSVLAGITDTQYF. CDR3 sequence (DNA): TGTGCCAGCAGCGTTCTAGCGGGAATCACAGATACGCAGTATTTT. The chain is built from TRBV5-4 and TRBJ2-3, with 9 bases that match TRBD2. The germline V gene has CDR1 SGHNT and CDR2 YYREEE (reference sequence). V was pared by 4 bases and J by 2 bases, with 5 bases of the junction left unmatched. CDR3 length: 15 residues.

This chain connects TRBV2 to TRBJ2-7, with D uncertain. The CDR3 length is 13 residues. Germline CDR1 and CDR2: SNHLY and FYNNEI. The V gene lost 4 bases and the J gene lost 2 bases, with 9 bases spanning the gap. This CDR3 is CASSGAETYEQYF. The DNA for the CDR3 is TGTGCCAGCAGTGGTGCAGAAACCTACGAGCAGTACTTC.

This chain links TRBV7-2 with TRBJ2-2, with D perhaps TRBD1 (5 bases). The germline gives CDR1 SGHTA, CDR2 FQGNSA. The CDR3 loop spans 14 amino acids. V shed 5 bases and J shed 7 bases, with 14 bases lying between them. The CDR3 sequence: CASSPQGPGGELFF. The CDR3 bases are TGTGCCAGCAGCCCGCAGGGTCCCGGCGGGGAGCTGTTTTTT.

This chain links TRBV5-6 with TRBJ1-2, with D hard to call. CDR1 and CDR2 from the germline V gene are SGHDT and YYEEEE. V dropped 3 bases and J dropped 3 bases, with 21 bases sitting between them. The CDR3 loop spans 17 amino acids. CDR3 in amino acids: CASSSFEGSRRHYGYTF. The DNA of the CDR3 is TGTGCCAGCAGCTCATTTGAAGGGAGCCGGAGGCACTATGGCTACACCTTC. The whole variable domain, filled in from reference TRBV5-6 and TRBJ1-2, reads DAGVTQSPTHLIKTRGQQVTLRCSPKSGHDTVSWYQQALGQGPQFIFQYYEEEERQRGNFPDRFSGHQFPNYSSELNVNALLLGDSALYLCASSSFEGSRRHYGYTFGSGTRLTVV.

The chain employs TRBV7-9 and TRBJ2-1; TRBD1 matches at 7 bases. This CDR3 region has 12 residues. Germline V gene sequence: CDR1 SEHNR, CDR2 FQNEAQ (reference sequence). V dropped 3 bases and J dropped 14; count of bases not matched to a gene: 7. The CDR3 region has the DNA TGTGCCAGCAGCTTCCCCGACAGGGCAAAGTTCTTC. Its translation is CASSFPDRAKFF.

This clone turned up a few times. This rearrangement joins TRBV28 to TRBJ1-1; 7 bases line up with TRBD1. The CDR3 length is 12 residues. Germline CDR1 is MDHEN and CDR2 is SYDVKM. V gave up 3 bases and J gave up 13 bases; unmatched junction bases: 8. The CDR3 sequence: CASSLAGGRGFF. The CDR3 coding sequence is TGTGCCAGCAGTTTGGCAGGGGGACGGGGTTTCTTT.

The CDR3 region is CASSIGGRTATGGYTF. CDR3 DNA: TGTGCCAGCAGCATAGGAGGTCGGACAGCGACTGGTGGCTACACCTTC. The genes are TRBV5-4 and TRBJ1-2, with a tentative D call TRBD1 (6 bases). The germline V and J ends were trimmed by 4 bases and 7 bases, with 23 bases remaining between them. The CDR3 has 16 amino acids. Looked up from germline, CDR1 is SGHNT and CDR2 is YYREEE (reference sequence).

The J gene is TRBJ1-1, the V gene TRBV5-5; 8 bases are a match to TRBD1. V lost 2 bases to trimming and J lost 6 bases; unmatched junction nucleotides: 3. Germline V lookup: CDR1 SGHKS, CDR2 YYEKEE (reference sequence). The CDR3 is made up of 13 amino acids. The CDR3, as DNA: TGTGCCAGCAGCTTCCAGGGGGCCGCTGAAGCTTTCTTT. This gives the protein CASSFQGAAEAFF.

As regards this clone: Compared with germline, one end of the junction differs, possibly owing to a read error. The chain combines TRBV7-9 with TRBJ1-2, with D hard to call. Germline V gene data show CDR1 as SEHNR and CDR2 as FQNEAQ (reference sequence). The CDR3 has 15 amino acids. CDR3 in DNA: TGTTCCAGCAGCTTAGAGTGGGCGGGAGACTATGGCTACACCTTC. The encoded protein is CSSSLEWAGDYGYTF. The complete variable domain, with remaining parts taken from reference TRBV7-9 and TRBJ1-2, reads DTGVSQNPRHKITKRGQNVTFRCDPISEHNRLYWYRQTLGQGPEFLTYFQNEAQLEKSRLLSDRFSAERPKGSFSTLEIQRTEQGDSAMYLCSSSLEWAGDYGYTFGSGTRLTVV.

The gene calls are TRBV10-3 and TRBJ2-2; 9 bases fit TRBD2. The CDR3 has 17 amino acids. CDR1 and CDR2 from the germline V gene are ENHRY and SYGVKD. The V and J ends lost 6 bases and 3 bases, in that order; junction bases with no gene match: 11. As DNA, the CDR3 is TGTGCCATCAGAGACCAAACTAGCGGGCAATACACCGGGGAGCTGTTTTTT. Protein sequence: CAIRDQTSGQYTGELFF.

The V and J genes are TRBV7-9 and TRBJ1-5, with 7 positions matching TRBD1. Unmatched junction bases numbered 6, after V lost 5 bases and J lost 2 bases. This CDR3 is 15 amino acids long. CDR1 and CDR2 (germline): SEHNR, FQNEAQ (reference sequence). The CDR3 protein is CASSPGTVGNQPQHF. Written as DNA, the CDR3 is TGTGCCAGCAGCCCAGGGACAGTAGGCAATCAGCCCCAGCATTTT.

This chain uses TRBV27 with TRBJ2-7; 9 nucleotides agree with TRBD1. Germline V lookup: CDR1 MNHEY, CDR2 SMNVEV (reference sequence). J lost 4 bases, V lost 5 bases, and 3 bases had no gene match. This CDR3 is built from 13 residues. The CDR3 region is CASSAGTGYEQYF. The CDR3 bases are TGTGCCAGCAGTGCCGGGACAGGGTACGAGCAGTACTTC.

The chain joins TRBV21-1 to TRBJ2-5; TRBD2 was called by the table and not checked on the DNA. TRBV21-1 is assigned pseudogene status. The CDR3 length is 14 residues. For the CDR3, the DNA is TGTGCCAGCAGCAAATTACAAAGGAGGGAGACCCAGTACTTC. Translation: CASSKLQRRETQYF.

The J gene is TRBJ2-5, the V gene TRBV27; D uncertain. The V end lost 5 bases, the J end lost 5 bases, and 9 bases lay between the germline ends. CDR3 length: 12 amino acids. Germline V gene sequence: CDR1 MNHEY, CDR2 SMNVEV (reference sequence). The CDR3 DNA is TGTGCCAGCAGTAAATATCAGGAGACCCAGTACTTC. Translation: CASSKYQETQYF.

The chain carries TRBV6-6 and TRBJ1-1, with D unclear. The length of the CDR3 is 13 residues. CDR1 MNHNY and CDR2 SVGAGI come from the germline V gene (reference sequence). The ends were cut back, 1 base at V and 1 base at J, with 4 bases in the middle. CDR3: CASSYYKNTEAFF. The CDR3 DNA follows: TGTGCCAGCAGTTACTACAAGAACACTGAAGCTTTCTTT.

This chain joins TRBV28 and TRBJ2-1, with D uncertain. Germline CDR1 and CDR2: MDHEN and SYDVKM. This CDR3 is 16 amino acids long. Trimming shortened V by 3 bases and J by 0 bases, and 12 bases separated the two germline ends. CDR3 sequence reads: CASSFFGGSSYNEQFF. The CDR3, as DNA: TGTGCCAGCAGTTTTTTTGGCGGAAGCTCCTACAATGAGCAGTTCTTC.

This chain joins TRBV6-1 and TRBJ2-1; 10 nucleotides agree with TRBD2. This CDR3 has 19 residues. The trim removed 4 bases at V and 1 base at J, leaving 13 bases unmatched. Germline CDR1 reads MNHNS; CDR2 reads SASEGT. CDR3 loop: CASSGGGSSGGGSYNEQFF. The CDR3 region has the DNA TGTGCCAGCAGTGGGGGTGGGTCTAGCGGGGGTGGTTCCTACAATGAGCAGTTCTTC.

This chain joins TRBV5-4 and TRBJ2-3, with D perhaps TRBD2 (5 bases). CDR1 and CDR2 from the germline V gene are SGHNT and YYREEE (reference sequence). V lost 0 bases to trimming and J lost 0 bases, with 8 bases between them. CDR3 length equals 15 residues. CDR3 DNA sequence: TGTGCCAGCAGCTTGGGCGGCGGGAGCACAGATACGCAGTATTTT. Translating it yields CASSLGGGSTDTQYF.

This chain connects TRBV2 to TRBJ1-5; D perhaps matches TRBD1 (6 bases). From germline, CDR1 is SNHLY and CDR2 FYNNEI. Trimming pared 3 bases from V and 10 bases from J, leaving 19 bases between. CDR3 length: 15 residues. The CDR3 bases are TGTGCCAGCAGTGACGCTCGAGGGGGGGCCGTTCCCCAGCATTTT. Translated, it gives CASSDARGGAVPQHF.

The chain couples TRBV2 to TRBJ2-7, with D possibly being TRBD1 (5 bases). The CDR3 consists of 12 residues. Germline assignment: CDR1 SNHLY and CDR2 FYNNEI. V shed 5 bases and J shed 3 bases, with 8 bases lying between them. The CDR3 spells CASSQGFYEQYF. The CDR3 coding sequence is TGTGCCAGCAGTCAGGGTTTCTACGAGCAGTACTTC.

This chain links TRBV6-6 with TRBJ2-3; 7 bases line up with TRBD1. CDR1 MNHNY and CDR2 SVGAGI come from the germline V gene (reference sequence). The trim removed 6 bases at V and 2 bases at J, leaving 11 bases unmatched. This CDR3 has 16 amino acids. This CDR3 reads CASRNPQGPLTDTQYF. The CDR3 region has the DNA TGTGCCAGCAGAAACCCACAGGGGCCCCTCACAGATACGCAGTATTTT.

This clone was seen once. The CDR3 is CASGEGGETQYF. The CDR3 DNA is TGTGCCAGCGGGGAGGGGGGAGAGACCCAGTACTTC. V is TRBV5-4 and J is TRBJ2-5; D perhaps matches TRBD2 (7 bases). The CDR3 loop spans 12 amino acids. The V gene's germline CDR1 is SGHNT and CDR2 YYREEE (reference sequence). V lost 7 bases, J lost 4 bases, and 11 bases lay in between.

The V call is TRBV6-1, the J call TRBJ2-1; TRBD2 aligns across 8 bases. The V gene end was trimmed by 9 bases and the J gene end by 0 bases; junction bases not matched to a gene: 7. Germline V CDR1 and CDR2: MNHNS, SASEGT. This CDR3 has 15 amino acids. The CDR3 region has the DNA TGTGCCAGTACCTTAACTAGCGGCTCCTACAATGAGCAGTTCTTC. Encoded protein: CASTLTSGSYNEQFF.